This entry features one TCR beta chain sequence. Between the trimmed V and J ends, which lost 3 bases and 4 bases, there was a span of 7 bases. This CDR3 has 13 amino acids. Germline lookup yields CDR1 SGHRS and CDR2 YFSETQ. The data stem from a study of control samples from healthy donors and cancer patients. The method was immunoSEQ multiplex PCR; TCRdb's version includes in-frame clones alone and lacks a portion of them. The data hold approximately 110,000 clones, with under 90% observed a single time. Material for sequencing was blood. This rearrangement joins TRBV5-1 to TRBJ2-2; D is unclear. The receptor was isolated from a woman between 45 and 60 years old in good health. CDR3 bases: TGCGCCAGCAGCTCTGAAGGCACCGGGGAGCTGTTTTTT. The encoded protein is CASSSEGTGELFF.